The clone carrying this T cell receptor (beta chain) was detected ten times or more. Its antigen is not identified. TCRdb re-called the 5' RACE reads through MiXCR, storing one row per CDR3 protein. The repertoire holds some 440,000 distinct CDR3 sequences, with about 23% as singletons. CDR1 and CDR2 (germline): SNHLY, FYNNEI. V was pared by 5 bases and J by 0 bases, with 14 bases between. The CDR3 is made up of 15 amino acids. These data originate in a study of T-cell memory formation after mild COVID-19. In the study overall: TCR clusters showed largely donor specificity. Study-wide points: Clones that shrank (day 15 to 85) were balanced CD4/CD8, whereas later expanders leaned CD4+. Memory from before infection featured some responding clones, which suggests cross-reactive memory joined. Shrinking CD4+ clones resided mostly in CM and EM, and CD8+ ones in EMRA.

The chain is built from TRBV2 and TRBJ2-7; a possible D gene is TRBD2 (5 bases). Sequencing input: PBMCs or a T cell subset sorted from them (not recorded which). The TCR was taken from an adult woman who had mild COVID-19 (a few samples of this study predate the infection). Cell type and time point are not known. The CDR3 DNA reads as TGTGCCAGCAGTTATCGGGGTCGAAGCTCCTACGAGCAGTACTTC. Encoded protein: CASSYRGRSSYEQYF.